These T cell receptor beta chains were read from a single sample in a study of cytomegalovirus exposure and HLA in healthy donors. Using immunoSEQ multiplex PCR, the repertoire was profiled, and TCRdb retains in-frame clones only, with some absent. The table has just over 200,000 clones, 70% seen once. Sequencing was done on a sample of PBMCs. The source of these receptors is a man aged 40-49 years in good health and CMV-seropositive. CDR3s include the opening cysteine and the closing phenylalanine or tryptophan. D genes are given only for firm matches. Size is stated for part of the rows, as once, few or many counts, or as a class when the clone is expanded.

abundance	v_gene	j_gene	d_gene	CDR3aa	CDR3nt
NA	TRBV11-2	TRBJ1-1	NA	CASSLFTGSSTEAFF	TGTGCCAGCAGCCTCTTTACAGGGAGTAGCACTGAAGCTTTCTTT
NA	TRBV5-1	TRBJ1-2	TRBD1	CASSLDMTGGSGYTF	TGCGCCAGCAGCTTGGACATGACAGGGGGCTCTGGCTACACCTTC
once	TRBV11-2	TRBJ2-1	TRBD1	CASSSTGDRVNEQFF	TGTGCCAGCAGCTCGACGGGGGACAGGGTCAATGAGCAGTTCTTC
NA	TRBV9	TRBJ2-6	TRBD2	CASSVTSGGAGGANVLTF	TGTGCCAGCAGCGTTACGAGCGGGGGGGCGGGTGGGGCCAACGTCCTGACTTTC
NA	TRBV15	TRBJ1-2	NA	CATSVDRQHGYTF	TGTGCCACCAGCGTCGACCGACAGCATGGCTACACCTTC
once	TRBV18	TRBJ1-1	NA	CASSRQEGLDTEAFF	TGTGCCAGCTCACGTCAGGAGGGCTTGGACACTGAAGCTTTCTTT
once	TRBV5-6	TRBJ2-7	NA	CASSLGAGALYEQYF	TGTGCCAGCAGCTTGGGGGCGGGGGCCCTCTACGAGCAGTACTTC
NA	TRBV7-8	TRBJ2-7	TRBD2	CASSSQRGPTYEQYF	TGTGCCAGCAGCTCACAGCGGGGGCCGACATACGAGCAGTACTTC
NA	TRBV5-5	TRBJ2-6	NA	CASSLAPSSGANVLTF	TGTGCCAGCAGCTTGGCCCCCAGCTCTGGGGCCAACGTCCTGACTTTC
NA	TRBV5-4	TRBJ2-1	NA	CASKRDSLNEQFF	TGTGCCAGCAAAAGAGACTCTCTCAATGAGCAGTTCTTC
NA	TRBV19	TRBJ1-1	NA	CATAQGRITEAFF	TGTGCCACCGCACAGGGTAGGATCACTGAAGCTTTCTTT
NA	TRBV7-8	TRBJ2-7	TRBD1	CASSPDRVSSYEQYF	TGTGCCAGCAGCCCGGACAGGGTCAGCTCCTACGAGCAGTACTTC
NA	TRBV19	TRBJ1-1	TRBD1	CASSPDRDRSEAFF	TGTGCCAGTAGTCCTGACAGGGATCGCAGTGAAGCTTTCTTT
NA	TRBV11-2	TRBJ2-2	NA	CASREGLGELFF	TGTGCCAGCAGGGAGGGGCTCGGGGAGCTGTTTTTT
few	TRBV14	TRBJ2-1	TRBD1	CASSQLPGQGALNEQFF	TGTGCCAGCAGCCAGCTTCCGGGACAGGGGGCCCTCAATGAGCAGTTCTTC
NA	TRBV7-8	TRBJ2-1	TRBD2	CASSPFSGGAYNEQFF	TGTGCCAGCAGCCCATTTAGCGGGGGGGCCTACAATGAGCAGTTCTTC
few	TRBV5-6	TRBJ2-5	NA	CASSLGRGYETQYF	TGTGCCAGCAGCTTGGGCAGGGGTTATGAGACCCAGTACTTC
NA	TRBV27	TRBJ2-7	TRBD2	CASSLSGGGSYEQYF	TGTGCCAGCAGCCTTAGCGGGGGGGGCTCCTACGAGCAGTACTTC
NA	TRBV27	TRBJ2-5	TRBD2	CASRGVGASGVRETQYF	TGTGCCAGCAGGGGAGTCGGGGCTAGCGGGGTGAGGGAGACCCAGTACTTC
NA	TRBV28	TRBJ2-3	TRBD1	CASSSGTGGTDTQYF	TGTGCCAGCAGCTCCGGGACAGGGGGCACAGATACGCAGTATTTT
NA	TRBV2	TRBJ1-1	NA	CASSEAGPGDTEAFF	TGTGCCAGCAGTGAAGCAGGTCCAGGGGATACTGAAGCTTTCTTT
NA	TRBV2	TRBJ2-5	NA	CASSEEAGWETQYF	TGTGCCAGCAGTGAAGAGGCAGGCTGGGAGACCCAGTACTTC
NA	TRBV5-1	TRBJ1-2	TRBD1	CASSQAGTGSHGYTF	TGCGCCAGCAGCCAGGCTGGGACAGGGTCCCATGGCTACACCTTC
NA	TRBV27	TRBJ1-1	TRBD1	CASSFSTGGTEAFF	TGTGCCAGCAGTTTTTCAACAGGGGGGACTGAAGCTTTCTTT
NA	TRBV4-1	TRBJ2-5	TRBD2	CASSQGRGSGDRKTQYF	TGCGCCAGCAGCCAAGGCCGGGGTAGCGGGGATCGAAAGACCCAGTACTTC
NA	TRBV6-1	TRBJ1-5	NA	CASSEPGRPQHF	TGTGCCAGCAGTGAACCAGGAAGGCCCCAGCATTTT
few	TRBV11-2	TRBJ2-5	TRBD2	CASSWGLAGGWQETQYF	TGTGCCAGCAGCTGGGGACTAGCGGGGGGATGGCAAGAGACCCAGTACTTC
few	TRBV7-9	TRBJ2-7	TRBD1	CASSDRGIGYEQYF	TGTGCCAGCAGCGACAGGGGGATCGGGTACGAGCAGTACTTC
NA	TRBV2	TRBJ1-6	NA	CASSEGGGNHLVGSPLHF	TGTGCCAGCAGTGAAGGGGGAGGGAACCACCTTGTCGGTTCACCCCTCCACTTT
few	TRBV29-1	TRBJ2-5	TRBD1	CSVQGDSWETQYF	TGCAGCGTTCAGGGGGATTCTTGGGAGACCCAGTACTTC
NA	TRBV11-2	TRBJ2-1	NA	CASSSRASALGEQFF	TGTGCCAGCAGCTCTCGGGCTAGCGCACTGGGTGAGCAGTTCTTC
NA	TRBV9	TRBJ1-3	TRBD1	CASSRQGGGNTIYF	TGTGCCAGCAGCCGTCAGGGGGGAGGAAACACCATATATTTT
once	TRBV29-1	TRBJ2-7	TRBD1	CSVVWPRQGPHSDEQYF	TGCAGCGTTGTGTGGCCCCGACAGGGGCCACACTCGGACGAGCAGTACTTC
NA	TRBV2	TRBJ1-1	TRBD1	CASSRSTGASEAFF	TGTGCCAGCAGCAGATCGACAGGGGCTAGTGAAGCTTTCTTT
few	TRBV6-5	TRBJ1-1	NA	CASSYSQGSTEAFF	TGTGCCAGCAGTTACTCTCAGGGAAGTACTGAAGCTTTCTTT
NA	TRBV6-1	TRBJ2-2	NA	CASSETGYGGELFF	TGTGCCAGCAGTGAAACGGGGTACGGCGGGGAGCTGTTTTTT
NA	TRBV2	TRBJ1-2	NA	CASNTGTNYGYTF	TGTGCCAGCAATACAGGGACTAACTATGGCTACACCTTC
NA	TRBV6-5	TRBJ2-6	NA	CASSSGAGANVLTF	TGTGCCAGCAGTTCAGGGGCTGGGGCCAACGTCCTGACTTTC
NA	TRBV5-1	TRBJ1-4	TRBD1	CASSTGQGVGDEKLFF	TGCGCCAGCAGCACGGGACAGGGGGTCGGGGATGAAAAACTGTTTTTT
NA	TRBV6-6	TRBJ1-6	NA	CASSHGGNSPLHF	TGTGCCAGCAGTCACGGGGGGAATTCACCCCTCCACTTT
NA	TRBV5-4	TRBJ2-3	NA	CASSTWTGDTQYF	TGTGCCAGCAGCACATGGACTGGAGATACGCAGTATTTT
NA	TRBV6-6	TRBJ1-5	NA	CASSAPGGTGQPQHF	TGTGCCAGCAGTGCCCCGGGGGGCACCGGTCAGCCCCAGCATTTT
NA	TRBV5-4	TRBJ1-3	NA	CASSPSPGGLGGDTIYF	TGTGCCAGCAGCCCCAGCCCGGGGGGCTTGGGGGGGGACACCATATATTTT
NA	TRBV27	TRBJ2-2	TRBD1	CASGQIYTGGADGELFF	TGTGCCAGCGGGCAAATTTACACAGGGGGCGCGGACGGGGAGCTGTTTTTT
NA	TRBV19	TRBJ1-5	TRBD1	CASTPRDRGLNQPQHF	TGTGCCAGTACCCCTCGGGACAGGGGCCTCAATCAGCCCCAGCATTTT
once	TRBV6-5	TRBJ1-1	NA	CATFRGEVNTEAFF	TGTGCCACATTTAGAGGGGAGGTGAACACTGAAGCTTTCTTT
NA	TRBV5-1	TRBJ2-3	NA	CASTRESTDTQYF	TGCGCCAGCACCCGGGAGAGCACAGATACGCAGTATTTT
NA	TRBV7-3	TRBJ2-6	NA	CASREPGVGANVLTF	TGTGCCAGCCGAGAGCCGGGGGTAGGGGCCAACGTCCTGACTTTC